This TCR beta chain was identified during a study of CXCR3-negative and CXCR3-positive naive CD8 T cells. Overall study context: Some 150 million TRB reads were obtained in total, which works out to about 1.5 +/- 0.3 million per library.

The CDR3 loop spans 15 amino acids. Germline CDR1 is SNHLY and CDR2 is FYNNEI. On this clonotype itself: Its antigen is unknown.

The study, taken as a whole, reports: High diversity, comparable across both naive subsets, contrasted with much lower diversity in memory CD8+ cells. Naive subsets expressed similar surface CD5; TRB CDR3 features served to infer TCR strength. Whereas memory cells differed, naive CXCR3-negative and CXCR3-positive cells shared similar TRBV-TRBJ usage.

The TRB cDNA libraries were prepared by 5' RACE with UMI labels. Each CDR3 protein gets one entry in TCRdb, which reprocessed the 5' RACE reads and gives no DNA. Its listing shows tens of thousands of distinct CDR3 sequences. Material for sequencing was naive CXCR3- CD8+ T cells from blood. Described subset: CD45RO-CCR7+CD27+CD95- naive CD8+ T cells lacking CXCR3 (TNR3-). The chain links TRBV2 to TRBJ2-2; the TCRdb call, TRBD2, lacks DNA for checking. This sequence was found in a human donor in good health. Some clones in this sample may be carry-over from other donors' samples. This CDR3 reads CARAERTSGSGELFF.